One T cell receptor beta chain is described in this entry. This record comes from a study of blood T cell repertoires in COVID-19. About the research overall: COVID-19 samples collected from the United States, Italy and Spain covered acute and convalescent phases. PBMCs, B-cell-depleted T cells, or T cells provided the cDNA or gDNA that made up the material.

V was pared by 4 bases and J by 5 bases, with 12 bases of the junction left unmatched. The CDR3 has 16 amino acids. In germline, CDR1 is SGHDN, CDR2 FVKESK. In the authors' methods: Counts of nucleated cells, estimated from reference gene primer amplification, were obtained. Data came from immunoSEQ multiplex PCR; TCRdb stores just in-frame clones and leaves some out. Clone size and V and J calls were adopted from that table, with D and trimming inferred from the DNA. The sample consists of fewer than 55,000 clones, approximately 83% of them appearing once. The rearrangement links TRBV14 to TRBJ2-7; 9 bases line up with TRBD1. The receptor was derived from a man in his 70s with active COVID-19. Sequenced: peripheral blood. CDR3 in amino acids: CASSPLGQGNLNEQYF. The DNA for the CDR3 is TGTGCCAGCAGCCCCCTGGGACAGGGAAACCTCAACGAGCAGTACTTC. Together with reference TRBV14 and TRBJ2-7, the CDR3 gives the full variable domain: EAGVTQFPSHSVIEKGQTVTLRCDPISGHDNLYWYRRVMGKEIKFLLHFVKESKQDESGMPNNRFLAERTGGTYSTLKVQPAELEDSGVYFCASSPLGQGNLNEQYFGPGTRLTVT.